This T cell receptor beta chain was sequenced in a study of T cells in Graves' hyperthyroidism and ophthalmopathy. Whole-study results and caveats: The authors' 13 V-J model separated ophthalmopathy from stable hyperthyroidism.

At least 3 on the Clinical Activity Score was recorded for ophthalmopathy patients, who also had NOSPECS grade at least 4 and duration under 3 months. Fresh 10 ml peripheral blood yielded PBMCs. CDR1 and CDR2 from the germline V gene are SGHNT and YENEEA. The CDR3 runs 16 residues. Comment on this clonotype: The target antigen is unknown. The junction does not match germline at one end; this may be a read error.

RNA transcripts yielded amplified TCR beta CDR3 regions. Primed by the HTBI set, a first-round RT-PCR was run on the TCR CDR3. TCRdb re-called the multiplex PCR reads with MiXCR, one entry per CDR3 protein. The table records approximately 690,000 distinct CDR3 sequences, more than 14% of them present only once. The receptor was isolated from a woman between 45 and 60 years old with Graves' ophthalmopathy. Sequenced sample: blood. V usage is TRBV11-3 and J usage is TRBJ2-5; D may be TRBD2 (6 bases). CDR3 loop: CASSPRTGGIQEIQYF. CDR3 nucleotides: TGTGCCAGCAGCCCCAGGACTGGCGGGATACAAGAGATCCAGTACTTC.